What follows are 13 T cell receptor beta chains derived from one specimen sequenced in a study of T cells after posttransplantation cyclophosphamide. The protocol was immunoSEQ multiplex PCR, while the TCRdb copy is restricted to in-frame clones and leaves out a portion. The sample shows tens of thousands of clones, roughly 91% of them seen only once. The naive gate required viable CD3+CD4+ or CD3+CD8+ cells with CCR7+CD45RA+CD45RO-CD95-CD27+CD28+ phenotype. What was sequenced was naive CD4+ T cells sorted from blood. The receptor source for this set is a man aged 25 to 40 in good health and a related stem cell transplant donor.

The chain is built from TRBV10-1 and TRBJ1-3; D not resolved. V was trimmed by 0 bases and J by 0 bases, leaving 9 bases between them. The CDR3 has 16 residues. Germline-derived CDR1 and CDR2 are WNHNN and SYGVQD (reference sequence). The CDR3 loop is CASSESRPSSGNTIYF. CDR3 DNA: TGCGCCAGCAGTGAGTCCAGGCCAAGCTCTGGAAACACCATATATTTT.

The chain joins TRBV5-5 to TRBJ2-2, with 7 bases that match TRBD1. The CDR3 extends over 15 amino acids. V was clipped by 5 bases and J by 0 bases; unmatched bases: 4. Germline V CDR1 and CDR2: SGHKS, YYEKEE (reference sequence). In DNA, the CDR3 is TGTGCCAGCAGAATGACAGGGTCGAACACCGGGGAGCTGTTTTTT. Protein: CASRMTGSNTGELFF.

The J gene is TRBJ2-1, the V gene TRBV7-9, with TRBD1 matching 10 bases. In germline, CDR1 is SEHNR, CDR2 FQNEAQ (reference sequence). This CDR3 contains 18 residues. The V segment lost 4 bases and the J segment 7 bases; nucleotides outside the gene matches: 16. The CDR3 sequence is CASSSRSVGTGVGNEQFF. The CDR3 coding sequence is TGTGCCAGCAGCTCCCGGAGTGTTGGGACAGGGGTGGGAAATGAGCAGTTCTTC.

The V gene is TRBV6-5, the J gene TRBJ2-2; 7 nucleotides line up with TRBD1. The CDR3 is 14 amino acids. The V segment lost 7 bases and the J segment 1 base; nucleotides outside the gene matches: 3. Germline V gene data show CDR1 as MNHEY and CDR2 as SVGAGI. Here the CDR3 DNA reads TGTGCCAGCATTGGGACAGAGAACACCGGGGAGCTGTTTTTT. This encodes CASIGTENTGELFF.

This chain links TRBV5-1 with TRBJ1-1; 9 bases align to TRBD1. CDR1 is SGHRS, CDR2 YFSETQ, per germline. CDR3 length: 14 amino acids. Trimming cost V 4 bases and J 4 bases; bases outside gene matches: 5. The CDR3 here is CASSTTGGSTEAFF. The CDR3 DNA is TGCGCCAGCAGCACCACAGGGGGCAGCACTGAAGCTTTCTTT.

The V call is TRBV18, the J call TRBJ1-5; 8 bases line up with TRBD1. V was clipped by 3 bases and J by 9 bases; unmatched bases: 16. Germline V gene sequence: CDR1 KGHSH, CDR2 LQKENI. The CDR3 covers 17 residues. The CDR3 sequence: CASSPQGDRPGGGPQHF. The CDR3 region has the DNA TGTGCCAGCTCACCCCAGGGGGACAGGCCGGGAGGAGGGCCCCAGCATTTT. The complete variable domain, with remaining parts taken from reference TRBV18 and TRBJ1-5, reads NAGVMQNPRHLVRRRGQEARLRCSPMKGHSHVYWYRQLPEEGLKFMVYLQKENIIDESGMPKERFSAEFPKEGPSILRIQQVVRGDSAAYFCASSPQGDRPGGGPQHFGDGTRLSIL.

V gene TRBV7-2 combines with J gene TRBJ1-2; 11 bases agree with TRBD1. The CDR3 sequence is 17 residues long. Germline CDR1 SGHTA, CDR2 FQGNSA. With V trimmed by 5 bases and J by 0 bases, 8 bases remained unmatched. The chain's CDR3 is CASSIGQGALANYGYTF. The CDR3 DNA sequence: TGTGCCAGCAGCATCGGACAGGGGGCCCTAGCTAACTATGGCTACACCTTC.

In its sample, this clone was seen once. The rearrangement links TRBV27 to TRBJ2-5; 10 bases agree with TRBD2. The CDR3 runs to 16 residues. V shed 0 bases and J 5 bases; nucleotides not matched to a gene: 6. Germline CDR1 reads MNHEY; CDR2 reads SMNVEV (reference sequence). CDR3 protein: CASSLSKRGGRETQYF. As DNA, the CDR3 is TGTGCCAGCAGTTTATCGAAGCGGGGGGGCCGTGAGACCCAGTACTTC.

The genes are TRBV19 and TRBJ1-1, with TRBD1 identical over 10 bases. V dropped 5 bases and J dropped 7; count of bases not matched to a gene: 13. The germline V gene encodes CDR1 LNHDA and CDR2 SQIVND (reference sequence). The CDR3 spans 16 residues. CDR3 sequence: CASSSGQGILRGEAFF. The CDR3 DNA follows: TGTGCCAGTAGTTCGGGACAGGGGATCCTTAGGGGTGAAGCTTTCTTT.

This CDR3 is CASSWRGGAGELFF. In nucleotides, the CDR3 is TGTGCCAGCAGTTGGCGGGGGGGGGCCGGGGAGCTGTTTTTT. J is TRBJ2-2 and V is TRBV6-5; 9 bases are shared with TRBD2. Per the germline V gene, CDR1 is MNHEY and CDR2 is SVGAGI. The trim removed 4 bases at V and 6 bases at J, leaving 3 bases unmatched. This CDR3 is 14 amino acids long.

The gene calls are TRBV7-8 and TRBJ2-7, with TRBD1 identical over 8 bases. V was clipped by 2 bases and J by 5 bases; unmatched bases: 11. The CDR3 is made up of 16 amino acids. CDR1 is SGHVS and CDR2 is FQNEAQ in the germline V gene. The CDR3 loop is CASSLSPGQGGHEQYF. The CDR3 nucleotides read TGTGCCAGCAGCTTATCTCCAGGACAGGGTGGCCACGAGCAGTACTTC.

The chain has TRBV19 and TRBJ1-3, with 7 bases fitting TRBD1. Germline values: CDR1 LNHDA, CDR2 SQIVND (reference sequence). The CDR3 is 15 amino acids. The V and J ends lost 4 bases and 2 bases, in that order; junction bases with no gene match: 5. The chain's CDR3 is CASSTLGTAGNTIYF. Written as DNA, the CDR3 is TGTGCCAGTAGTACCCTCGGGACAGCTGGAAACACCATATATTTT.

This chain connects TRBV6-1 to TRBJ2-7; no definite D call. There are 12 residues in the CDR3. V lost 6 bases and J lost 2, with 8 bases in between. Germline assignment: CDR1 MNHNS and CDR2 SASEGT. The CDR3: CASRTRTYEQYF. CDR3 coding DNA: TGTGCCAGCAGGACACGTACCTACGAGCAGTACTTC.